Listed below are T cell receptor beta chains from one sample, sequenced in a study of T cell responses to AZD1222 COVID-19 vaccine. Method: immunoSEQ multiplex PCR; TCRdb's copy keeps in-frame clones and lacks some. The table includes 90,000 to 150,000 clones, roughly 91% detected once. Sequences were derived from peripheral blood, sampled on day 0 of AZD1222 vaccination. The receptors here all came from an adult in good health. The CDR3 runs from the conserved cysteine through the conserved F or W. A D gene is named only where the DNA matches it firmly. Clone sizes are given selectively: once, few, many, or a class where the clone is expanded.

clone size	CDR3 length	V gene	D gene	J gene	CDR3 protein	CDR3 DNA
-	16	TRBV28	-	TRBJ1-3	CASSPLGDPSGNTIYF	TGTGCCAGCAGTCCCCTGGGTGATCCGTCTGGAAACACCATATATTTT
few	15	TRBV5-1	TRBD2	TRBJ2-2	CASRLTAGDTGELFF	TGCGCCAGCAGGCTCACGGCGGGGGACACCGGGGAGCTGTTTTTT
-	12	TRBV29-1	-	TRBJ1-2	CSVEGGVGGYTF	TGCAGCGTTGAAGGAGGGGTTGGTGGCTACACCTTC
once	15	TRBV18	TRBD2	TRBJ2-7	CASSPPGLAGYEQYF	TGTGCCAGCTCACCACCGGGACTAGCGGGCTACGAGCAGTACTTC
-	16	TRBV5-5	TRBD1	TRBJ2-7	CASRRRDRLTSYEQYF	TGTGCCAGCAGGCGCCGGGACAGGTTAACCTCCTACGAGCAGTACTTC
-	13	TRBV7-2	-	TRBJ1-2	CASVSGGRYGYTF	TGTGCCAGCGTAAGCGGCGGCCGCTATGGCTACACCTTC
-	12	TRBV29-1	-	TRBJ2-1	CSVVGQINEQFF	TGCAGCGTTGTCGGGCAGATCAATGAGCAGTTCTTC
-	15	TRBV11-2	-	TRBJ1-5	CASSLGGGSNQPQHF	TGTGCCAGCAGTCTCGGGGGGGGCAGCAATCAGCCCCAGCATTTT
-	14	TRBV14	-	TRBJ1-1	CASSQKSWETEAFF	TGTGCCAGCAGCCAAAAGTCCTGGGAGACTGAAGCTTTCTTT
-	15	TRBV5-8	-	TRBJ1-5	CASSLRGQSYQPQHF	TGTGCCAGCAGCTTGAGAGGGCAAAGTTATCAGCCCCAGCATTTT